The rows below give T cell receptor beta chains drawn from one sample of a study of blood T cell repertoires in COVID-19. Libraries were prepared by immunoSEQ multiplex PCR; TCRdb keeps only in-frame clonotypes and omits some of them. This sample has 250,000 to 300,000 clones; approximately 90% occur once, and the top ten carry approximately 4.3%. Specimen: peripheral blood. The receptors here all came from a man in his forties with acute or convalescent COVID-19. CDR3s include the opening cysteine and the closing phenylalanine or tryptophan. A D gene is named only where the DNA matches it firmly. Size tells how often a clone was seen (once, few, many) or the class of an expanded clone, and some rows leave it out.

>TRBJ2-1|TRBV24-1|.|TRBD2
TGTGCCACCAGTGACTCGACTAGCGGGGGGTTATCCTACAATGAGCAGTTCTTC
CATSDSTSGGLSYNEQFF
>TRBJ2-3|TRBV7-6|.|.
TGTGCCAGCAGCTTAGAGAGAGGGCCAGATACGCAGTATTTT
CASSLERGPDTQYF
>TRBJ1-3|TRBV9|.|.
TGTGCCAGCAGCGTTGGCAGGGCCGGAAACACCATATATTTT
CASSVGRAGNTIYF
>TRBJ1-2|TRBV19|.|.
TGTGCCACCAAGGGGGGGGCACGCGGCTACACCTTC
CATKGGARGYTF
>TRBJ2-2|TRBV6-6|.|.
TGTGCCAGCTGGTTTAGTACCACCGGGGAGCTGTTTTTT
CASWFSTTGELFF
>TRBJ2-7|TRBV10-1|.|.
TGCGCCAGCAGTGAGTCGGATTTGGGGACAATAAAGCAGTACTTC
CASSESDLGTIKQYF
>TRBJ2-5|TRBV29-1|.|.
TGCAGCGTTGAGGCCTTGCCGGAGGTTGGAACCCAGTACTTC
CSVEALPEVGTQYF
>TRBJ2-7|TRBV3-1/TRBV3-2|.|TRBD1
TGTGCCAGCAGCCAAGGGTGGACAGGGTACGAGCAGTACTTC
CASSQGWTGYEQYF
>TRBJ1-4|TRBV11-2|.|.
TGTGCCAGCAGCTTAGGTCAGGGTGTGGGAGAAAAACTGTTTTTT
CASSLGQGVGEKLFF
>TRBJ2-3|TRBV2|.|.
TGTGCCAGCATCAAGGTTAGAGGGGGAGATACGCAGTATTTT
CASIKVRGGDTQYF
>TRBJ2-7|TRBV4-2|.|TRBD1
TGTGCCAGCAGCCAAGGGGGACAGGGCTCCTACGAGCAGTACTTC
CASSQGGQGSYEQYF
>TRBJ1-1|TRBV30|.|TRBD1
TGTGCCTGGAGTAGAGAGACAGGGAGCACTGAAGCTTTCTTT
CAWSRETGSTEAFF
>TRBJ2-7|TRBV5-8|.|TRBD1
TGTGCCAGCAGCCCGGGTCTAGGGACAGCCTCCTACGAGCAGTACTTC
CASSPGLGTASYEQYF
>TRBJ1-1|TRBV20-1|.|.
TGCAGTGCCCACCACCGGGATAAAGCTTTCTTT
CSAHHRDKAFF
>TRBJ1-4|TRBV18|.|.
TGTGCCAGCTCACCTGAGGTCACTAATGAAAAACTGTTTTTT
CASSPEVTNEKLFF
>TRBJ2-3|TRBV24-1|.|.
TGTGCCACCAGTGATTCTAGTTCGGGGGATACGCAGTATTTT
CATSDSSSGDTQYF
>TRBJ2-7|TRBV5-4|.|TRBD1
TGTGCCAGCAGCCATTACAAGGGGGCGCCTGGCGAGCAGTACTTC
CASSHYKGAPGEQYF
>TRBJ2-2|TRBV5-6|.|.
TGTGCCAGCAGCTTGCGCGCGAACACCGGGGAGCTGTTTTTT
CASSLRANTGELFF
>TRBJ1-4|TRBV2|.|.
TGTGCCAGCACCGAAAGAGGTGAACTGTTTTTT
CASTERGELFF
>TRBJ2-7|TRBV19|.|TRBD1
TGTGCCAGTACTCCACAGGGGGCTGCTGACGAGCAGTACTTC
CASTPQGAADEQYF
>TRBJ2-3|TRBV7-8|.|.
TGTGCCAGCAGCTTGGGGACTGAGAATACGCAGTATTTT
CASSLGTENTQYF
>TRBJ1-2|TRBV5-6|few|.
TGTGCCAGCAGCACGCTAGGGGATAGGGTATTGAACTATGGCTACACCTTC
CASSTLGDRVLNYGYTF
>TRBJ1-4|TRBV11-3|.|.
TGTGCCAGCCGGATCTCTGAGGGGGGGCATGAAAAACTGTTTTTT
CASRISEGGHEKLFF
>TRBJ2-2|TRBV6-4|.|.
TGTGCCAGCAGTGACACCCTAACCGGGGAGCTGTTTTTT
CASSDTLTGELFF
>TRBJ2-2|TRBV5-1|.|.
TGCGCCAGCAGGATAGGGACTTTTGGGAACACCGGGGAGCTGTTTTTT
CASRIGTFGNTGELFF
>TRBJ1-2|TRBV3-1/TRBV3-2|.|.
TGTGCCAGCAGCCAACAGGGCGGCTACACCTTC
CASSQQGGYTF
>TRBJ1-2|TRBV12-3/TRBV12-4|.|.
TGTGCCAGCAGTTTAATTGGGGGCTCTGGCTACACCTTC
CASSLIGGSGYTF
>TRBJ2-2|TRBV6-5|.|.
TGTGCCAGCAGTTACTCCAGGGTAGGGACCGGGGAGCTGTTTTTT
CASSYSRVGTGELFF
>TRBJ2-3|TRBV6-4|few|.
TGTGCCAGCAGTTTAGGGGGTAGCACAGATACGCAGTATTTT
CASSLGGSTDTQYF
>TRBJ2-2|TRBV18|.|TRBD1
TGTGCCAGCTCATCGGGACAGGGAAGGACCGGGGAGCTGTTTTTT
CASSSGQGRTGELFF
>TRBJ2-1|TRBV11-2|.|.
TGTGCCAGCAGCTTAGCCCCCTACTACAATGAGCAGTTCTTC
CASSLAPYYNEQFF
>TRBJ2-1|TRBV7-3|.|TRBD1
TGTGCCAGCAGCTTAGGTGGGACAGGGACAGGTGAGCAGTTCTTC
CASSLGGTGTGEQFF
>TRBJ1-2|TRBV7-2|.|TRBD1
TGTGCCAGCAGCGAATCCGGGACAGCATTCTCTAACTATGGCTACACCTTC
CASSESGTAFSNYGYTF
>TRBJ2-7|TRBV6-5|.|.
TGTGCCAGCAGCCGAGGACAGCAGCTCTACGAGCAGTACTTC
CASSRGQQLYEQYF
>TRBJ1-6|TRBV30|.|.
TGTGCCTGGAGTGTAGAGACACGCTATAATTCACCCCTCCACTTT
CAWSVETRYNSPLHF
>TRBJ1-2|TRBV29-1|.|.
TGCAGCGTTGTGTGGCAGTCCTATGGCTACACCTTC
CSVVWQSYGYTF
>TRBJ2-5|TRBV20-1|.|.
TGCAGTGCTAATGGGGGGGAGACCCAGTACTTC
CSANGGETQYF
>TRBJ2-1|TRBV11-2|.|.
TGTGCCAGCAGCATAACGGACAATGAGCAGTTCTTC
CASSITDNEQFF
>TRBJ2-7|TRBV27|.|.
TGTGCCAGCAGTTTATCGTGGGGGGAATACTACGAGCAGTACTTC
CASSLSWGEYYEQYF
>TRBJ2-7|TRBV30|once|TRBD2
TGTGCCTGGAGTGGGACTAGCGGAACCTCCTACGAGCAGTACTTC
CAWSGTSGTSYEQYF
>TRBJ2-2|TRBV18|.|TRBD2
TGTGCCAGCTCACCAACGACTAGCAACCGGGAGCTGTTTTTT
CASSPTTSNRELFF
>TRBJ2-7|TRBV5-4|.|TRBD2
TGTGCCAGCAGCTTACCATCTAGCGGGGGGGCATCCGAGCAGTACTTC
CASSLPSSGGASEQYF
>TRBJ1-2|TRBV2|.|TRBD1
TGTGCCAGCAGCCCAGGACAGGGGGTTGGCTACACCTTC
CASSPGQGVGYTF
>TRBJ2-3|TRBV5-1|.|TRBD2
TGCGCCAGCAGCTTGGGGCTAAGCGGGGGACGGGATACGCAGTATTTT
CASSLGLSGGRDTQYF
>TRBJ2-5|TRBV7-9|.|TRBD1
TGTGCCAGCAGCTTACCCCGGACAGGGAGGAACGCAGAGACCCAGTACTTC
CASSLPRTGRNAETQYF
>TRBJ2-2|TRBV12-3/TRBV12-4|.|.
TGTGCCAGCAGGGGGCAGAACACCGGGGAGCTGTTTTTT
CASRGQNTGELFF